This is a list of T cell receptor beta chains from one sample in a study of OX40 agonist ivuxolimab in advanced cancers. Method: immunoSEQ multiplex PCR; TCRdb's copy keeps in-frame clones and lacks some. The repertoire holds tens of thousands of clones, with around 85% as singletons. The sequences come from CD4+ or CD8+ T cells sorted from blood, collected in a trial of the OX40 agonist ivuxolimab. The receptor source for this set is an adult with an advanced solid tumor such as melanoma, head and neck, liver or kidney cancer. Both conserved end residues are part of each CDR3. The D gene is left open where the match is weak. Only part of the rows carry a size: once, few, many, or a class if the clone is expanded.

CDR3 length: 13
D gene: NA
J gene: TRBJ1-2
V gene: TRBV19
clone size: once
CDR3 protein: CASSEGRNYGYTF
CDR3 DNA: TGTGCCAGTAGTGAGGGACGGAACTATGGCTACACCTTC

CDR3 length: 14
D gene: NA
J gene: TRBJ2-4
V gene: TRBV28
clone size: NA
CDR3 protein: CASSPGPSKNIQYF
CDR3 DNA: TGTGCCAGCAGCCCCGGCCCGAGTAAAAACATTCAGTACTTC

CDR3 length: 14
D gene: NA
J gene: TRBJ1-5
V gene: TRBV5-8
clone size: few
CDR3 protein: CASSLAVAGEPQHF
CDR3 DNA: TGTGCCAGCAGCTTGGCCGTCGCTGGGGAGCCCCAGCATTTT

CDR3 length: 12
D gene: NA
J gene: TRBJ2-1
V gene: TRBV15
clone size: NA
CDR3 protein: CATSTWGNEQFF
CDR3 DNA: TGTGCCACCAGCACGTGGGGCAATGAGCAGTTCTTC

CDR3 length: 13
D gene: NA
J gene: TRBJ1-1
V gene: TRBV7-8
clone size: NA
CDR3 protein: CASSLVGPTEAFF
CDR3 DNA: TGTGCCAGCAGCTTAGTGGGGCCCACTGAAGCTTTCTTT

CDR3 length: 14
D gene: TRBD1
J gene: TRBJ1-2
V gene: TRBV2
clone size: few
CDR3 protein: CASTTAGGNYGYTF
CDR3 DNA: TGTGCCAGCACCACGGCAGGGGGTAACTATGGCTACACCTTC

CDR3 length: 17
D gene: NA
J gene: TRBJ1-1
V gene: TRBV6-1
clone size: NA
CDR3 protein: CASSAAKGVGKNTEAFF
CDR3 DNA: TGTGCCAGCAGTGCCGCAAAAGGGGTGGGCAAGAACACTGAAGCTTTCTTT

CDR3 length: 14
D gene: NA
J gene: TRBJ2-2
V gene: TRBV2
clone size: NA
CDR3 protein: CASKVLTNTGELFF
CDR3 DNA: TGTGCCAGCAAAGTCCTAACGAACACCGGGGAGCTGTTTTTT

CDR3 length: 15
D gene: NA
J gene: TRBJ2-2
V gene: TRBV27
clone size: NA
CDR3 protein: CASTANGRNTGELFF
CDR3 DNA: TGTGCCAGCACGGCGAACGGAAGGAACACCGGGGAGCTGTTTTTT

CDR3 length: 14
D gene: TRBD1
J gene: TRBJ2-1
V gene: TRBV2
clone size: NA
CDR3 protein: CASSTGTVYNEQFF
CDR3 DNA: TGTGCCAGCAGTACCGGGACAGTCTACAATGAGCAGTTCTTC

CDR3 length: 15
D gene: TRBD1
J gene: TRBJ2-5
V gene: TRBV30
clone size: NA
CDR3 protein: CAWSARGHIEETQYF
CDR3 DNA: TGTGCCTGGAGTGCCAGGGGGCACATAGAGGAGACCCAGTACTTC

CDR3 length: 12
D gene: TRBD2
J gene: TRBJ2-7
V gene: TRBV7-9
clone size: NA
CDR3 protein: CASSRAGDEQYF
CDR3 DNA: TGTGCCAGCAGCCGCGCGGGGGACGAGCAGTACTTC

CDR3 length: 14
D gene: NA
J gene: TRBJ1-2
V gene: TRBV6-5
clone size: NA
CDR3 protein: CASSYSISRGSYTF
CDR3 DNA: TGTGCCAGCAGTTACTCGATAAGTCGCGGCAGCTACACCTTC

CDR3 length: 16
D gene: NA
J gene: TRBJ2-7
V gene: TRBV5-1
clone size: few
CDR3 protein: CASSSWPTGSGNEQYF
CDR3 DNA: TGCGCCAGCAGCTCATGGCCGACAGGCTCAGGGAACGAGCAGTACTTC

CDR3 length: 14
D gene: NA
J gene: TRBJ1-1
V gene: TRBV28
clone size: NA
CDR3 protein: CASSLGQDDTEAFF
CDR3 DNA: TGTGCCAGCAGTTTAGGGCAGGACGACACTGAAGCTTTCTTT

CDR3 length: 15
D gene: NA
J gene: TRBJ1-2
V gene: TRBV4-1
clone size: NA
CDR3 protein: CASSPFDSLLFGYTF
CDR3 DNA: TGCGCCAGCAGCCCCTTCGACAGCCTCCTTTTTGGCTACACCTTC

CDR3 length: 14
D gene: TRBD1
J gene: TRBJ2-5
V gene: TRBV5-1
clone size: NA
CDR3 protein: CASSWTGGQETQYF
CDR3 DNA: TGCGCCAGCAGCTGGACAGGGGGCCAAGAGACCCAGTACTTC

CDR3 length: 15
D gene: NA
J gene: TRBJ2-2
V gene: TRBV5-1
clone size: NA
CDR3 protein: CASRGGQLNTGELFF
CDR3 DNA: TGCGCCAGCAGGGGTGGACAGTTGAACACCGGGGAGCTGTTTTTT

CDR3 length: 15
D gene: NA
J gene: TRBJ2-2
V gene: TRBV28
clone size: NA
CDR3 protein: CASSWQYGNTGELFF
CDR3 DNA: TGTGCCAGCAGTTGGCAGTATGGGAACACCGGGGAGCTGTTTTTT

CDR3 length: 17
D gene: TRBD2
J gene: TRBJ2-5
V gene: TRBV18
clone size: NA
CDR3 protein: CASSPASGRARGETQYF
CDR3 DNA: TGTGCCAGCTCACCAGCGAGCGGGAGGGCCAGGGGGGAGACCCAGTACTTC

CDR3 length: 16
D gene: NA
J gene: TRBJ2-5
V gene: TRBV13
clone size: NA
CDR3 protein: CASSLGLSVARETQYF
CDR3 DNA: TGTGCCAGCAGCTTAGGCCTAAGTGTTGCTAGAGAGACCCAGTACTTC

CDR3 length: 14
D gene: TRBD2
J gene: TRBJ2-3
V gene: TRBV10-2
clone size: NA
CDR3 protein: CASSDGGDTDTQYF
CDR3 DNA: TGCGCCAGCAGTGATGGGGGGGACACAGATACGCAGTATTTT

CDR3 length: 19
D gene: NA
J gene: TRBJ2-5
V gene: TRBV21-1
clone size: NA
CDR3 protein: CASSKGWTSGGRIQETQYF
CDR3 DNA: TGTGCCAGCAGCAAAGGATGGACTAGCGGGGGGAGAATCCAAGAGACCCAGTACTTC

CDR3 length: 14
D gene: TRBD2
J gene: TRBJ2-3
V gene: TRBV2
clone size: NA
CDR3 protein: CASSAGGGSDTQYF
CDR3 DNA: TGTGCCAGCAGTGCGGGGGGGGGTTCAGATACGCAGTATTTT

CDR3 length: 15
D gene: NA
J gene: TRBJ2-3
V gene: TRBV13
clone size: NA
CDR3 protein: CASSSETGGTDTQYF
CDR3 DNA: TGTGCCAGCAGCTCAGAGACGGGAGGCACAGATACGCAGTATTTT

CDR3 length: 16
D gene: TRBD1
J gene: TRBJ2-7
V gene: TRBV27
clone size: NA
CDR3 protein: CASSLVGTGTPYEQYF
CDR3 DNA: TGTGCCAGCAGTTTAGTAGGGACAGGGACCCCCTACGAGCAGTACTTC

CDR3 length: 12
D gene: NA
J gene: TRBJ1-1
V gene: TRBV6-5
clone size: NA
CDR3 protein: CASRTVNTEAFF
CDR3 DNA: TGTGCCAGCAGGACAGTGAACACTGAAGCTTTCTTT

CDR3 length: 15
D gene: TRBD2
J gene: TRBJ2-2
V gene: TRBV9
clone size: NA
CDR3 protein: CASSVAAGATGELFF
CDR3 DNA: TGTGCCAGCAGCGTCGCAGCGGGAGCGACCGGGGAGCTGTTTTTT

CDR3 length: 14
D gene: NA
J gene: TRBJ1-5
V gene: TRBV9
clone size: NA
CDR3 protein: CASSVGQGGQPQHF
CDR3 DNA: TGTGCCAGCAGCGTAGGGCAGGGTGGTCAGCCCCAGCATTTT

CDR3 length: 13
D gene: NA
J gene: TRBJ1-4
V gene: TRBV11-2
clone size: NA
CDR3 protein: CASSRTENEKLFF
CDR3 DNA: TGTGCCAGCAGTCGGACAGAAAATGAAAAACTGTTTTTT

CDR3 length: 13
D gene: NA
J gene: TRBJ2-2
V gene: TRBV28
clone size: NA
CDR3 protein: CASSSSDPGELFF
CDR3 DNA: TGTGCCAGCAGTTCTTCCGACCCCGGGGAGCTGTTTTTT

CDR3 length: 14
D gene: TRBD1
J gene: TRBJ1-1
V gene: TRBV28
clone size: NA
CDR3 protein: CASRIFGTGTEAFF
CDR3 DNA: TGTGCCAGCAGAATTTTTGGGACAGGGACTGAAGCTTTCTTT

CDR3 length: 14
D gene: NA
J gene: TRBJ2-5
V gene: TRBV4-1
clone size: NA
CDR3 protein: CASSPGGVRETQYF
CDR3 DNA: TGCGCCAGCAGCCCCGGAGGGGTAAGAGAGACCCAGTACTTC

CDR3 length: 14
D gene: NA
J gene: TRBJ2-7
V gene: TRBV4-1
clone size: NA
CDR3 protein: CASSQDPRVEEQYF
CDR3 DNA: TGCGCCAGCAGCCAAGATCCCCGGGTGGAAGAGCAGTACTTC

CDR3 length: 12
D gene: NA
J gene: TRBJ2-5
V gene: TRBV30
clone size: NA
CDR3 protein: CAWGTSQETQYF
CDR3 DNA: TGTGCCTGGGGGACATCACAAGAGACCCAGTACTTC

CDR3 length: 14
D gene: NA
J gene: TRBJ1-1
V gene: TRBV10-1
clone size: NA
CDR3 protein: CASSESVMNTEAFF
CDR3 DNA: TGCGCCAGCAGTGAGTCGGTGATGAACACTGAAGCTTTCTTT

CDR3 length: 16
D gene: TRBD1
J gene: TRBJ2-3
V gene: TRBV5-8
clone size: NA
CDR3 protein: CASSAGTAYSTDTQYF
CDR3 DNA: TGTGCCAGCAGCGCCGGGACAGCCTATAGCACAGATACGCAGTATTTT

CDR3 length: 14
D gene: NA
J gene: TRBJ2-7
V gene: TRBV28
clone size: NA
CDR3 protein: CASSGARRVSEQYF
CDR3 DNA: TGTGCCAGCAGCGGGGCCCGCAGGGTCAGCGAGCAGTACTTC

CDR3 length: 13
D gene: NA
J gene: TRBJ2-7
V gene: TRBV6-1
clone size: NA
CDR3 protein: CASTEGGSYEQYF
CDR3 DNA: TGTGCCAGCACCGAGGGGGGTTCCTACGAGCAGTACTTC

CDR3 length: 13
D gene: NA
J gene: TRBJ1-5
V gene: TRBV28
clone size: medium-sized
CDR3 protein: CASSSQENQPQHF
CDR3 DNA: TGTGCCAGCAGTTCGCAGGAGAATCAGCCCCAGCATTTT

CDR3 length: 14
D gene: TRBD1
J gene: TRBJ2-3
V gene: TRBV29-1
clone size: NA
CDR3 protein: CSVDGTGPPDTQYF
CDR3 DNA: TGCAGCGTTGACGGGACAGGGCCCCCAGATACGCAGTATTTT

CDR3 length: 16
D gene: NA
J gene: TRBJ2-1
V gene: TRBV1
clone size: once
CDR3 protein: CTSSPQTSGGDNEQFF
CDR3 DNA: TGCACCAGCAGCCCGCAGACAAGCGGGGGGGACAATGAGCAGTTCTTC

CDR3 length: 15
D gene: TRBD1
J gene: TRBJ2-2
V gene: TRBV7-8
clone size: NA
CDR3 protein: CASSLQGAITGELFF
CDR3 DNA: TGTGCCAGCAGCTTGCAGGGGGCGATAACCGGGGAGCTGTTTTTT

CDR3 length: 17
D gene: TRBD2
J gene: TRBJ2-3
V gene: TRBV4-2
clone size: NA
CDR3 protein: CASSASGGEGGTDTQYF
CDR3 DNA: TGTGCCAGCAGCGCTAGCGGGGGGGAGGGAGGCACAGATACGCAGTATTTT

CDR3 length: 15
D gene: NA
J gene: TRBJ2-1
V gene: TRBV6-1
clone size: once
CDR3 protein: CASSIIRADYNEQFF
CDR3 DNA: TGTGCCAGCAGTATTATAAGGGCGGACTACAATGAGCAGTTCTTC